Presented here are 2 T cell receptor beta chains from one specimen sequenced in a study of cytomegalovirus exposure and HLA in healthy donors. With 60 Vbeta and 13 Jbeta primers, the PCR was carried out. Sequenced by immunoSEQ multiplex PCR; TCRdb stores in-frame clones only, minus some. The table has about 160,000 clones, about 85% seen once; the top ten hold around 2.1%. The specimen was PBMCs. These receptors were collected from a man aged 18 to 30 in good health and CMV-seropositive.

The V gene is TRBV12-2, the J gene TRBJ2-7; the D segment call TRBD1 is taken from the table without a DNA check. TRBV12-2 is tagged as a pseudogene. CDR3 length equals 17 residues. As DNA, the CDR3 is TGTGCAAGTCGCCTTAGGTCTAGTGGGGACAGTAGCTACGAGCAGTACTTC. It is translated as CASRLRSSGDSSYEQYF.

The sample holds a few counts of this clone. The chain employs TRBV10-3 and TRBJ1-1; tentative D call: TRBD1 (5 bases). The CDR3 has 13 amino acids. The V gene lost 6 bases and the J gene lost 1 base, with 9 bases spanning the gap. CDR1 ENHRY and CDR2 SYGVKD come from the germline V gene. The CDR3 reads CAIRLQANTEAFF. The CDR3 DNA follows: TGTGCCATCAGATTACAGGCGAACACTGAAGCTTTCTTT.